This passage covers 32 T cell receptor beta chains from one sample sequenced in a study of identical twins. TCRdb itself ran the 5' RACE reads through MiXCR, one entry per CDR3 protein. The sample records 550,000 to 700,000 distinct CDR3 sequences, 21% being singletons. The data were also submitted as part of a second study, on T cells expressing NK-cell markers.

Specimen: PBMCs. These receptors originate from a young woman in good health.

The chain has TRBV20-1 and TRBJ2-2; the D is unclear. CDR1 is DFQATT and CDR2 is SNEGSKA in the germline V gene (reference sequence). This CDR3 has 13 amino acids. Between the trimmed V and J ends, which lost 0 bases and 6 bases, there was a span of 8 bases. CDR3 region: CSARDAVAGELFF. As DNA, the CDR3 is TGCAGTGCTAGAGACGCGGTGGCCGGGGAGCTGTTTTTT.

The chain employs TRBV12-3 or TRBV12-4 and TRBJ2-7; 10 nucleotides match TRBD1. The CDR3 extends over 14 amino acids. The V and J ends lost 6 bases and 5 bases, in that order; junction bases with no gene match: 7. The CDR3 DNA follows: TGTGCCAGCAGGAACAGGGACAGGGGCAACGAGCAGTACTTC. Protein: CASRNRDRGNEQYF.

V and J are TRBV27 and TRBJ2-3; a possible D gene is TRBD2 (5 bases). V was pared by 5 bases and J by 5 bases, with 11 bases between. Germline values: CDR1 MNHEY, CDR2 SMNVEV (reference sequence). The CDR3 loop spans 13 amino acids. This CDR3 is CASSLTGLDTQYF. In nucleotides, the CDR3 is TGTGCCAGCAGTCTCACCGGACTAGATACGCAGTATTTT.

This clonotype has a handful of counts. V is TRBV5-1 and J is TRBJ1-1; D unclear. Per the germline V gene, CDR1 is SGHRS and CDR2 is YFSETQ. Trimming cost V 0 bases and J 4 bases, with 10 bases left between them. CDR3 length equals 14 residues. CDR3 protein: CASSLVVGSTEAFF. The CDR3 nucleotides are TGCGCCAGCAGCTTGGTTGTGGGTTCCACTGAAGCTTTCTTT.

This clonotype was seen ten or more times. The chain employs TRBV20-1 and TRBJ2-3, with 7 bases matching TRBD1. The trim removed 6 bases at V and 0 bases at J, leaving 6 bases unmatched. From germline, CDR1 is DFQATT and CDR2 SNEGSKA (reference sequence). The CDR3 is 14 residues long. Here the CDR3 reads CSARGQSSTDTQYF. The CDR3 region has the DNA TGCAGTGCCCGGGGACAGTCTAGCACAGATACGCAGTATTTT.

This clonotype was detected only a few times. This rearrangement joins TRBV20-1 to TRBJ2-1; the match to TRBD2 covers 8 bases. The CDR3 is 16 amino acids. Per the germline V gene, CDR1 is DFQATT and CDR2 is SNEGSKA (reference sequence). V was pared by 6 bases and J by 0 bases, with 10 bases of the junction left unmatched. This CDR3 is CSASIGGADSYNEQFF. The CDR3 bases are TGCAGTGCCTCCATCGGGGGGGCTGACTCCTACAATGAGCAGTTCTTC.

The chain couples TRBV20-1 to TRBJ2-1; a weak D match, TRBD2 (7 bases). The CDR3 has 13 amino acids. CDR1 is DFQATT and CDR2 is SNEGSKA in the germline V gene (reference sequence). Trimming cost V 8 bases and J 3 bases, with 14 bases left between them. Here the CDR3 reads CSLGGGHYNEQFF. CDR3 nucleotides: TGCAGTTTGGGCGGGGGACACTACAATGAGCAGTTCTTC.

This clonotype came up a few times. The chain joins TRBV20-1 to TRBJ2-2, with D uncertain. Per germline, CDR1 DFQATT and CDR2 SNEGSKA (reference sequence). The V end was cut by 6 bases, the J end by 8 bases, with 19 bases between. CDR3 length: 14 amino acids. The CDR3 DNA reads as TGCAGTGCCCCCCGGATGTCCACGTCTGGGGAGCTGTTTTTT. It encodes CSAPRMSTSGELFF.

This clonotype was observed a few times. V and J are TRBV10-1 and TRBJ2-7; either TRBD1 or TRBD2 may fit D (5 bases each). Germline CDR1 reads WNHNN; CDR2 reads SYGVQD (reference sequence). CDR3 size: 15 residues. V lost 2 bases to trimming and J lost 8 bases, with 19 bases between them. This CDR3 is CASSETLGTLSQQYF. The CDR3 coding sequence is TGCGCCAGCAGTGAGACCCTGGGGACCCTTAGCCAGCAGTACTTC.

This clonotype was seen more than once but under ten times. The chain is built from TRBV18 and TRBJ2-7; no firm D call. Germline V lookup: CDR1 KGHSH, CDR2 LQKENI. Trimming removed 0 bases at V and 6 bases at J, with 6 bases between. This CDR3 contains 12 residues. The CDR3 reads CASSPPVGEQYF. CDR3 bases: TGTGCCAGCTCACCACCGGTAGGCGAGCAGTACTTC.

This clonotype was recorded at least ten times. The chain has TRBV29-1 and TRBJ2-2; D gene uncertain. The V gene's germline CDR1 is SQVTM and CDR2 ANQGSEA. V lost 5 bases and J lost 7, with 17 bases in between. The CDR3 contains 14 residues. CDR3 loop: CSVRWAPRSGELFF. The DNA of the CDR3 is TGCAGCGTTCGATGGGCTCCCAGGAGCGGGGAGCTGTTTTTT.

This clonotype was observed a handful of times. The V gene is TRBV6-5, the J gene TRBJ2-1; D ambiguous. This CDR3 has 11 residues. V was trimmed by 7 bases and J by 10 bases, leaving 11 bases between them. CDR1 is MNHEY and CDR2 is SVGAGI in the germline V gene. As DNA, the CDR3 is TGTGCCAGCACGTACGGTCTCGAGCAGTTCTTC. Its translation is CASTYGLEQFF.

The rearrangement links TRBV29-1 to TRBJ2-1, with D uncertain. The CDR3 loop spans 12 amino acids. The germline CDR1 and CDR2 sequences are SQVTM and ANQGSEA. CDR3 amino acids: CSGRMMYNEQFF. CDR3 DNA sequence: TGCAGTGGACGGATGATGTACAATGAGCAGTTCTTC.

The chain is built from TRBV7-9 and TRBJ2-1; TRBD2 might be the D (5 bases). V dropped 5 bases and J dropped 10 bases, with 15 bases sitting between them. This CDR3 is 13 amino acids long. Germline CDR1 is SEHNR and CDR2 is FQNEAQ (reference sequence). DNA of the CDR3: TGTGCCAGCAGCCCACTAGTCTCGTGGGAGCAGTTCTTC. Translation gives CASSPLVSWEQFF.

This clonotype has just a few counts. The rearrangement uses TRBV5-1 and TRBJ2-7; TRBD2 agrees at 7 bases. CDR1 is SGHRS and CDR2 is YFSETQ in the germline V gene. Unmatched junction bases numbered 5, after V lost 0 bases and J lost 2 bases. This CDR3 region has 15 residues. In DNA, the CDR3 is TGCGCCAGCAGCTTGGTGTCTAGCGGAACCTACGAGCAGTACTTC. Protein sequence: CASSLVSSGTYEQYF.

This sequence joins TRBV10-2 and TRBJ2-1; D is perhaps TRBD2 (7 bases). V was cut by 6 bases and J by 9 bases, with 12 bases left in between. This CDR3 spans 12 amino acids. Germline V CDR1 and CDR2: WSHSY, SAAADI. The CDR3 sequence is CASSRGAAEQFF. The CDR3 nucleotides are TGCGCCAGCAGCCGGGGGGCCGCTGAGCAGTTCTTC.

The rearrangement links TRBV6-5 to TRBJ1-2, with D perhaps TRBD1 (5 bases). The germline CDR1 and CDR2 sequences are MNHEY and SVGAGI. The CDR3 is 10 residues long. V gave up 8 bases and J gave up 6 bases, with 7 bases separating them. CDR3 sequence reads: CASYRNGYTF. The DNA of the CDR3 is TGTGCCAGCTACAGGAATGGCTACACCTTC.

The chain carries TRBV29-1 and TRBJ2-5; a weak D match, TRBD1 (5 bases). The CDR3 spans 14 residues. V lost 0 bases and J lost 2, with 10 bases in between. Germline lookup yields CDR1 SQVTM and CDR2 ANQGSEA. As DNA, the CDR3 is TGCAGCGTTGAAGATGGGGCAGGACAAGAGACCCAGTACTTC. It translates to CSVEDGAGQETQYF. The full variable domain, rest sourced from reference TRBV29-1 and TRBJ2-5, is SAVISQKPSRDICQRGTSLTIQCQVDSQVTMMFWYRQQPGQSLTLIATANQGSEATYESGFVIDKFPISRPNLTFSTLTVSNMSPEDSSIYLCSVEDGAGQETQYFGPGTRLLVL.

In this sample, this clonotype turned up a few times. J is TRBJ2-1 and V is TRBV7-3, with D unclear. The germline V and J ends were trimmed by 0 bases and 1 base, with 7 bases remaining between them. CDR1 and CDR2 (germline): SGHTA, FQGTGA. The CDR3 runs 15 residues. CDR3 region: CASSLTLLSYNEQFF. In nucleotides, the CDR3 is TGTGCCAGCAGCTTAACACTATTATCCTACAATGAGCAGTTCTTC.

This clonotype came up a few times. The chain carries TRBV12-3 or TRBV12-4 and TRBJ2-1; TRBD2 agrees at 8 bases. The V segment lost 5 bases and the J segment 5 bases; nucleotides outside the gene matches: 8. The CDR3 is made up of 15 amino acids. This CDR3 is CASSPIAGLHNEQFF. The CDR3 DNA reads TGTGCCAGCAGTCCCATAGCGGGGTTGCACAATGAGCAGTTCTTC.

The table lists this clonotype with a few counts. The chain employs TRBV15 and TRBJ2-2, with D possibly being TRBD2 (6 bases). Per the germline V gene, CDR1 is LNHNV and CDR2 is YYDKDF (reference sequence). V shed 4 bases and J shed 6 bases, with 9 bases lying between them. The CDR3 contains 13 residues. The CDR3 DNA sequence: TGTGCCACCAGCATCTCGGGGGCCGGGGAGCTGTTTTTT. Its translation: CATSISGAGELFF.

A few counts support this clonotype. The CDR3, as DNA: TGTGCCACCCTGGACAGGGAATACAATGAGCAGTTCTTC. Protein product: CATLDREYNEQFF. The V call is TRBV2, the J call TRBJ2-1; 8 bases line up with TRBD1. J gave up 4 bases and V 10 bases, and 6 bases lay outside the gene matches. From germline, CDR1 is SNHLY and CDR2 FYNNEI. This CDR3 comprises 13 residues.

This clonotype was seen many times. V gene TRBV10-3 combines with J gene TRBJ2-2, with D perhaps given as TRBD1 or TRBD2 (5 bases each). Germline V gene lookup returns CDR1 ENHRY and CDR2 SYGVKD. Trimming shortened V by 2 bases and J by 4 bases, and 8 bases separated the two germline ends. This CDR3 is 14 amino acids long. The CDR3 loop is CAISEGDGTGELFF. CDR3 nucleotides: TGTGCCATCAGTGAGGGGGACGGCACCGGGGAGCTGTTTTTT.

This clonotype showed up just a few times. This chain links TRBV9 with TRBJ2-2, with D uncertain. Looked up from germline, CDR1 is SGDLS and CDR2 is YYNGEE. V was trimmed by 0 bases and J by 3 bases, leaving 6 bases between them. This CDR3 region has 14 residues. CDR3 protein: CASSVEEYTGELFF. The CDR3 DNA sequence: TGTGCCAGCAGCGTAGAGGAGTACACCGGGGAGCTGTTTTTT.

This clonotype has only one observation. The genes are TRBV20-1 and TRBJ2-1; TRBD2 matches at 10 bases. V lost 0 bases to trimming and J lost 7 bases; unmatched junction nucleotides: 12. The CDR3 length is 17 residues. The germline CDR1 and CDR2 sequences are DFQATT and SNEGSKA (reference sequence). CDR3 nucleotides: TGCAGTGCTAGAGACCTACATAAAGCGGGAGGGCCAAATGAGCAGTTCTTC. This sequence encodes CSARDLHKAGGPNEQFF.

The chain joins TRBV12-3 or TRBV12-4 to TRBJ2-3; perhaps D is TRBD1 or TRBD2 (6 bases each). This CDR3 region has 15 residues. The V and J ends lost 3 bases and 3 bases respectively, with 13 bases between them. The CDR3 protein is CASSLGGGYTDTQYF. The CDR3, as DNA: TGTGCCAGCAGTTTGGGGGGCGGATATACAGATACGCAGTATTTT.

The chain links TRBV9 to TRBJ2-1; 7 bases are shared with TRBD2. This CDR3 is built from 15 residues. V dropped 0 bases and J dropped 9; count of bases not matched to a gene: 9. Germline lookup yields CDR1 SGDLS and CDR2 YYNGEE. The CDR3 coding sequence is TGTGCCAGCAGCGTAGTGGCGGGAGAATCAGCTGAGCAGTTCTTC. This translates into CASSVVAGESAEQFF.

The V gene is TRBV5-1, the J gene TRBJ2-1, with D uncertain. Trimming pared 4 bases from V and 1 base from J, leaving 9 bases between. The CDR3 is made up of 14 amino acids. Per the germline V gene, CDR1 is SGHRS and CDR2 is YFSETQ. CDR3 region: CASSEAESYNEQFF. The CDR3 region has the DNA TGCGCCAGCAGCGAGGCGGAGTCCTACAATGAGCAGTTCTTC.

This clonotype was detected only a few times. The chain uses TRBV9 and TRBJ2-3; D perhaps matches TRBD2 (5 bases). This CDR3 is 15 amino acids long. V was cut by 2 bases and J by 2 bases, with 12 bases left in between. CDR1 is SGDLS, CDR2 YYNGEE, per germline. CDR3: CASSVSGLPTDTQYF. In DNA, the CDR3 is TGTGCCAGCAGCGTGAGCGGACTGCCCACAGATACGCAGTATTTT.

Only a few counts were recorded for this clonotype. The chain joins TRBV12-3 or TRBV12-4 to TRBJ2-5, with D hard to call. The germline V and J ends were trimmed by 3 bases and 7 bases, with 15 bases remaining between them. The length of the CDR3 is 14 residues. The CDR3 here is CASSLIPTARTQYF. In DNA, the CDR3 is TGTGCCAGCAGTTTGATTCCCACAGCAAGGACCCAGTACTTC.

This clonotype has a count of ten or more. The genes are TRBV19 and TRBJ2-7; D not certain. CDR3 length equals 13 residues. V was clipped by 1 base and J by 1 base, with 5 bases between them. From germline, CDR1 is LNHDA and CDR2 SQIVND (reference sequence). The CDR3 sequence: CASSIVQSYEQYF. CDR3 in DNA: TGTGCCAGTAGTATAGTACAATCCTACGAGCAGTACTTC. The entire variable domain, with the rest obtained from reference TRBV19 and TRBJ2-7, is as follows: DGGITQSPKYLFRKEGQNVTLSCEQNLNHDAMYWYRQDPGQGLRLIYYSQIVNDFQKGDIAEGYSVSREKKESFPLTVTSAQKNPTAFYLCASSIVQSYEQYFGPGTRLTVT.

This clonotype was found a few times. The J gene is TRBJ2-3, the V gene TRBV5-5; no clear D gene. Trimming pared 6 bases from V and 6 bases from J, leaving 5 bases between. CDR1 is SGHKS, CDR2 YYEKEE, per germline (reference sequence). CDR3 length equals 10 residues. This chain's CDR3 is CASTSDTQYF. CDR3 nucleotides: TGTGCCAGCACGTCGGATACGCAGTATTTT.